One sample yielded the 25 T cell receptor beta chains listed below, sequenced in a study of PD-1 blockade in mismatch repair-deficient tumors. Only in-frame clones appear in the TCRdb table, and some are missing; sequencing was by immunoSEQ multiplex PCR. The table lists 95,000 to 150,000 clones, roughly nine tenths of them singletons. The sequences come from peripheral blood, collected 44 weeks after starting pembrolizumab. The receptors stem from an adult with mismatch repair-deficient cancer.

The chain uses TRBV14 and TRBJ2-5, with D tentatively TRBD1 or TRBD2 (5 bases each). The germline V gene has CDR1 SGHDN and CDR2 FVKESK. V shed 1 base and J shed 7 bases, with 25 bases lying between them. The CDR3 runs to 18 residues. The CDR3 region is CASSQVGTGAYEKGTQYF. As DNA, the CDR3 is TGTGCCAGCAGCCAAGTCGGGACCGGGGCCTATGAAAAAGGGACCCAGTACTTC. The full variable domain, with the rest looked up from reference TRBV14 and TRBJ2-5, is EAGVTQFPSHSVIEKGQTVTLRCDPISGHDNLYWYRRVMGKEIKFLLHFVKESKQDESGMPNNRFLAERTGGTYSTLKVQPAELEDSGVYFCASSQVGTGAYEKGTQYFGPGTRLLVL.

This chain uses TRBV10-3 with TRBJ1-4; 12 bases agree with TRBD1. The junction had 13 bases not matched to a gene; V was cut back by 6 bases and J by 8 bases. The CDR3 runs 17 residues. Germline CDR1 is ENHRY and CDR2 is SYGVKD. In nucleotides, the CDR3 is TGTGCCATCAGCCGGGACAGGGGGCTCATCCCGCCCGAAAAACTGTTTTTT. As protein: CAISRDRGLIPPEKLFF.

The chain has TRBV27 and TRBJ2-5; D might be TRBD1 or TRBD2, each matching 6 bases. V was shortened by 2 bases and J by 7 bases, with 14 bases between the two germline ends. CDR1 and CDR2 from the germline V gene are MNHEY and SMNVEV (reference sequence). The CDR3 spans 14 residues. The CDR3 bases are TGTGCCAGCAGTTTAGGGACGGGGGCCTGGACCCAGTACTTC. As protein: CASSLGTGAWTQYF.

The chain combines TRBV14 with TRBJ2-3, with TRBD1 matching over 8 bases. Per the germline V gene, CDR1 is SGHDN and CDR2 is FVKESK. J lost 3 bases, V lost 5 bases, and 10 bases had no gene match. The CDR3 loop spans 16 amino acids. The CDR3 nucleotides read TGTGCCAGCAGCTTCCGGACAGGGCAAGGGACAGATACGCAGTATTTT. This encodes CASSFRTGQGTDTQYF.

The V and J genes are TRBV4-3 and TRBJ2-2; D is unclear. Germline V gene sequence: CDR1 LGHNA, CDR2 YSLEER. V was cut by 0 bases and J by 3 bases, with 20 bases left in between. The CDR3 extends over 19 amino acids. CDR3 residues: CASSQDTVLGFGYTGELFF. Written as DNA, the CDR3 is TGCGCCAGCAGCCAAGATACAGTGTTAGGTTTCGGGTACACCGGGGAGCTGTTTTTT.

The chain carries TRBV19 and TRBJ2-3; D unresolved. In germline, CDR1 is LNHDA, CDR2 SQIVND (reference sequence). Trimming pared 9 bases from V and 5 bases from J, leaving 24 bases between. The CDR3 is 16 amino acids. DNA of the CDR3: TGTGCCAGGGCAAGGGAACAGAAGAGAACTGGAGATACGCAGTATTTT. Translation: CARAREQKRTGDTQYF.

V and J are TRBV11-3 and TRBJ2-7, with D perhaps TRBD2 (5 bases). Germline CDR1 reads SGHNT; CDR2 reads YENEEA. The CDR3 totals 13 residues. V was trimmed by 4 bases and J by 7 bases, leaving 14 bases between them. CDR3 sequence: CASSWTGLGEQYF. The DNA of the CDR3 is TGTGCCAGCAGCTGGACCGGACTCGGGGAGCAGTACTTC.

This chain links TRBV10-3 with TRBJ2-7; 7 nucleotides line up with TRBD2. CDR1 is ENHRY, CDR2 SYGVKD, per germline. This CDR3 has 16 amino acids. J was trimmed by 5 bases and V by 3 bases; bases with no gene match: 13. CDR3 bases: TGTGCCATCAGTGATTACTCGTGGGGGAGGGGTAACGAGCAGTACTTC. Translated: CAISDYSWGRGNEQYF.

V and J are TRBV13 and TRBJ2-7; 7 bases agree with TRBD1. Losses at the gene ends were 8 bases for V and 2 bases for J; bases not matched to a gene: 9. The germline V gene has CDR1 PRHDT and CDR2 FYEKMQ (reference sequence). The CDR3 runs to 14 residues. The CDR3 loop reads CASGLKTGPYEQYF. The CDR3 DNA reads TGTGCCAGCGGCCTTAAGACAGGGCCCTACGAGCAGTACTTC.

DNA for the CDR3: TGTGCCAGTAGTAACCTGGACAGGGCTGGCGAGCAGTACTTC. Translation gives CASSNLDRAGEQYF. V is TRBV19 and J is TRBJ2-7; 8 bases fit TRBD1. This CDR3 has 14 amino acids. Germline V gene sequence: CDR1 LNHDA, CDR2 SQIVND (reference sequence). V gave up 4 bases and J gave up 6 bases; unmatched junction bases: 8.

This chain uses TRBV5-4 with TRBJ1-1, with D perhaps matching TRBD1 (6 bases). This CDR3 region has 14 residues. Germline V gene lookup returns CDR1 SGHNT and CDR2 YYREEE (reference sequence). V was pared by 3 bases and J by 12 bases, with 21 bases between. For the CDR3, the DNA is TGTGCCAGCAGCTCGAAAACCAGGGGTAGGGTTTCTTTCTTT. It is translated as CASSSKTRGRVSFF.

This sequence joins TRBV5-1 and TRBJ2-7; 8 nucleotides align to TRBD1. Germline V gene data show CDR1 as SGHRS and CDR2 as YFSETQ. V lost 4 bases, J lost 4 bases, and 10 bases stayed unmatched. This CDR3 has 15 amino acids. As DNA, the CDR3 is TGCGCCAGCAGCCTATACCGGGACAGGACTTACGAGCAGTACTTC. It translates to CASSLYRDRTYEQYF.

The J gene is TRBJ2-7, the V gene TRBV11-2; 9 bases map to TRBD1. CDR3 length: 15 residues. V shed 4 bases and J 0 bases; nucleotides not matched to a gene: 4. In germline, CDR1 is SGHAT, CDR2 FQNNGV. CDR3 sequence: CASSSGQGLSYEQYF. CDR3 nucleotides: TGTGCCAGCAGCTCGGGACAGGGACTCTCCTACGAGCAGTACTTC.

The gene calls are TRBV10-3 and TRBJ2-7; D unclear. Germline CDR1 reads ENHRY; CDR2 reads SYGVKD. The CDR3 covers 16 residues. With 0 bases removed from V and 0 bases from J, the gap between germline ends came to 12 bases. The CDR3 DNA is TGTGCCATCAGTGAGTCCCGCTTCCCCCTCTCCTACGAGCAGTACTTC. It codes for CAISESRFPLSYEQYF.

This chain uses TRBV4-1 with TRBJ2-7, with D uncertain. V was shortened by 0 bases and J by 4 bases, with 16 bases between the two germline ends. Germline CDR1 and CDR2: MGHRA and YSYEKL. The length of the CDR3 is 16 residues. CDR3 loop: CASSQDSGRSSYEQYF. CDR3 DNA: TGCGCCAGCAGCCAAGATTCAGGCAGGAGCTCGTACGAGCAGTACTTC.

CDR3 nucleotides: TGTGCCATCAGTGAGTCGGTTCGTAGGGGGAATGAGCAGTTCTTC. It specifies CAISESVRRGNEQFF. This sequence joins TRBV10-3 and TRBJ2-1, with a possible D match to TRBD1 (6 bases). This CDR3 comprises 15 residues. The germline V gene has CDR1 ENHRY and CDR2 SYGVKD. Trimming stripped 0 bases from V and 7 bases from J, with 13 bases between.

The rearrangement uses TRBV28 and TRBJ1-5; no clear D gene. CDR3 length: 14 residues. Trimming shortened V by 6 bases and J by 2 bases, and 11 bases separated the two germline ends. The germline gives CDR1 MDHEN, CDR2 SYDVKM. The CDR3 here is CASSFLRGNQPQHF. Here the CDR3 DNA reads TGTGCCAGCAGCTTTTTGAGGGGCAATCAGCCCCAGCATTTT.

This clone occurred a few times. The chain uses TRBV30 and TRBJ1-1; TRBD1 might be the D (6 bases). Germline loops: CDR1 GTSNPN, CDR2 SVGIG (reference sequence). V gave up 0 bases and J gave up 7 bases, with 12 bases separating them. The CDR3 extends over 13 amino acids. Here the CDR3 reads CAWSVSGAGEAFF. In nucleotides, the CDR3 is TGTGCCTGGAGTGTATCAGGGGCTGGTGAAGCTTTCTTT.

The genes are TRBV29-1 and TRBJ2-1; D possibly corresponds to TRBD2 (5 bases). V lost 5 bases and J lost 4, with 21 bases in between. The CDR3 spans 16 residues. Germline assignment: CDR1 SQVTM and CDR2 ANQGSEA. The CDR3 is CSVWGSVTASYNEQFF. DNA of the CDR3: TGCAGCGTTTGGGGTAGCGTGACGGCGAGTTACAATGAGCAGTTCTTC.

The J gene is TRBJ2-2, the V gene TRBV19, with TRBD2 as a possible D gene (5 bases). Germline V gives CDR1 LNHDA, CDR2 SQIVND (reference sequence). This CDR3 has 12 residues. V was shortened by 3 bases and J by 7 bases, with 6 bases between the two germline ends. The CDR3 sequence is CASSIRDGELFF. The CDR3 DNA reads TGTGCCAGTAGTATTCGGGACGGGGAGCTGTTTTTT.

The rearrangement uses TRBV7-6 and TRBJ2-1; the match to TRBD2 covers 8 bases. V lost 5 bases, J lost 6 bases, and 9 bases stayed unmatched. Per germline, CDR1 SGHVS and CDR2 FNYEAQ. CDR3 length: 15 residues. This chain's CDR3 is CASSLIAGLGNEQFF. Written as DNA, the CDR3 is TGTGCCAGCAGCCTCATAGCGGGATTGGGCAATGAGCAGTTCTTC.

Concerning this clone: One end of the junction does not line up with germline, which may come from a read error. The gene calls are TRBV27 and TRBJ2-7, with 7 bases that match TRBD1. This CDR3 comprises 12 residues. The germline V gene encodes CDR1 MNHEY and CDR2 SMNVEV (reference sequence). The CDR3 is CASSPTTGTTHF. The DNA of the CDR3 is TGTGCCAGCAGTCCGACGACAGGGACGACCCACTTC.

The chain is built from TRBV30 and TRBJ2-7, with D tentatively TRBD1 (5 bases). Germline assignment: CDR1 GTSNPN and CDR2 SVGIG (reference sequence). CDR3 size: 14 residues. V was clipped by 5 bases and J by 0 bases, with 14 bases between them. The CDR3: CAWDPGPSSYEQYF. In DNA, the CDR3 is TGTGCCTGGGATCCAGGGCCTAGCTCCTACGAGCAGTACTTC. The full variable domain, rest sourced from reference TRBV30 and TRBJ2-7, is SQTIHQWPATLVQPVGSPLSLECTVEGTSNPNLYWYRQAAGRGLQLLFYSVGIGQISSEVPQNLSASRPQDRQFILSSKKLLLSDSGFYLCAWDPGPSSYEQYFGPGTRLTVT.

V and J are TRBV6-5 and TRBJ1-1; tentatively, D is TRBD1 (5 bases). The CDR3 totals 14 residues. From germline, CDR1 is MNHEY and CDR2 SVGAGI. Trimming left V 6 bases short and J 0 bases short, with 11 bases between. The CDR3: CASRTTAMNTEAFF. CDR3 bases: TGTGCCAGCAGGACGACAGCCATGAACACTGAAGCTTTCTTT.

The V gene is TRBV28, the J gene TRBJ2-7; the match to TRBD1 covers 9 bases. The length of the CDR3 is 15 residues. Germline CDR1 reads MDHEN; CDR2 reads SYDVKM. Unmatched junction bases numbered 5, after V lost 2 bases and J lost 3 bases. The CDR3 here is CASSLADRGGYEQYF. CDR3 nucleotides: TGTGCCAGCAGTTTAGCGGACAGGGGAGGCTACGAGCAGTACTTC.